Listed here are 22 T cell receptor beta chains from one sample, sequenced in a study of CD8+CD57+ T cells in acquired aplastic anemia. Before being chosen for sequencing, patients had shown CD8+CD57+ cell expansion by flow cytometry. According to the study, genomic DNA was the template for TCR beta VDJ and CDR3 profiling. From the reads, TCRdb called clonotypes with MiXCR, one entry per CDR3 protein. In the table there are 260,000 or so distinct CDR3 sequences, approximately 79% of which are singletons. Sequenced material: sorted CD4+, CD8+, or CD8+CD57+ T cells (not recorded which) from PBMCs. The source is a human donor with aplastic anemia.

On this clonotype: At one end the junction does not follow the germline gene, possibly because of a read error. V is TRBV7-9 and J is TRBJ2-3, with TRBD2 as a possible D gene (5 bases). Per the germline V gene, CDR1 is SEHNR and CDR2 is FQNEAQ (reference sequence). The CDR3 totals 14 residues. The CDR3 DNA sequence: TGTGCCAGCAGCTCCGCGGGTGGTCCGGATACGACGCATTTT. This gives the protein CASSSAGGPDTTHF.

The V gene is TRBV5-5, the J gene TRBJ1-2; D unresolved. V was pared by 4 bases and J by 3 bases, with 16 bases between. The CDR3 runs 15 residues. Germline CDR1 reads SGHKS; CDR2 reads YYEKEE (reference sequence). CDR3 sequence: CASSPREGADYGYTF. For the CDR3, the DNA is TGTGCCAGCAGCCCGAGAGAGGGCGCCGACTATGGCTACACCTTC.

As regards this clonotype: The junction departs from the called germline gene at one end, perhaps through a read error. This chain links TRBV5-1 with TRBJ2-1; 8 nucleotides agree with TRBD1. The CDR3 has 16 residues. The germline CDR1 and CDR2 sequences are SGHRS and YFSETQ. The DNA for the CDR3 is TGCGCCAGCAGCGCAGGGGGCGGAAACGGTCAGGATGAGCAGCTCTTC. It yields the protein CASSAGGGNGQDEQLF.

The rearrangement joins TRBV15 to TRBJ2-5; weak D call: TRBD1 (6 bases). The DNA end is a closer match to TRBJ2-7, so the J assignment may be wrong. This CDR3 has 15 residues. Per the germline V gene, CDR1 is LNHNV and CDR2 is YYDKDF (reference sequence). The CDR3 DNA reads TGTGCCACCAGCAGAGATAGACAGGCTCCCTACGAGCAGTACTTC. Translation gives CATSRDRQAPYEQYF.

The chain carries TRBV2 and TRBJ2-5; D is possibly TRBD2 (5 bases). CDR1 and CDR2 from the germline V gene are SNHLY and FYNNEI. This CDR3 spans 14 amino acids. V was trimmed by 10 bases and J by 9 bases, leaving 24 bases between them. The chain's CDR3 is CATSGGSTHTPQYF. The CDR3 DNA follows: TGTGCCACCAGCGGAGGCAGCACGCATACGCCCCAGTACTTC.

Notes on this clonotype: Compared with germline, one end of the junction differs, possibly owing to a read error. The CDR3 DNA reads as TGTGCCAGCAGCCGGGGCAGCACCTACGAGCAGTACGTCTTC. Its protein product is CASSRGSTYEQYVF. This chain connects TRBV7-6 to TRBJ2-5; tentatively, D is TRBD1 or TRBD2 (5 bases each). The CDR3 runs 14 residues. Looked up from germline, CDR1 is SGHVS and CDR2 is FNYEAQ.

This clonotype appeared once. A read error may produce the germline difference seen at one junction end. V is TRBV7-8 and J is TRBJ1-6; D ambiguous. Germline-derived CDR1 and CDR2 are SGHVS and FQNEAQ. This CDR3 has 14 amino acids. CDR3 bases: TGTGCCAGCAGCTTAGCGGGCGATCCCGATCCGCTGTATTTT. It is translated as CASSLAGDPDPLYF. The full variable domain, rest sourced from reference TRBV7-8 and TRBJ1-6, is GAGVSQSPRYKVAKRGQDVALRCDPISGHVSLFWYQQALGQGPEFLTYFQNEAQLDKSGLPSDRFFAERPEGSVSTLKIQRTQQEDSAVYLCASSLAGDPDPLYFGNGTRLTVT.

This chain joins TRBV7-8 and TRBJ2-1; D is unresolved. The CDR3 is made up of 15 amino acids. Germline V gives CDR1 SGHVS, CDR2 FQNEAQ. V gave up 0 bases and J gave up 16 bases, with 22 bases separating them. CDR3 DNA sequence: TGTGCCAGCAGCTTAGCTAGACGGCGCGAGACTCAGTATTTCTTC. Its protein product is CASSLARRRETQYFF.

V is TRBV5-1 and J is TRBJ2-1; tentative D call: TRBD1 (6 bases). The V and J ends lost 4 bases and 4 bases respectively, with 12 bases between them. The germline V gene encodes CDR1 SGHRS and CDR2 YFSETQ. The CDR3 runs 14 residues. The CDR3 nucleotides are TGCGCCAGCAGCATGGTGGGGACATACAATGAGCAGTTCTTC. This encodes CASSMVGTYNEQFF.

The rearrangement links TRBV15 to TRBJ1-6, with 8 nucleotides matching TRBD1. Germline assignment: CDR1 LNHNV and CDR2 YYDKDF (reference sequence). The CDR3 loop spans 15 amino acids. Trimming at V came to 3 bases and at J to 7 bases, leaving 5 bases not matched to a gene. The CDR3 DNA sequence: TGTGCCACCAGCAGGCCGGACAGGGCCAATTCACCCCTCCACTTT. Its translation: CATSRPDRANSPLHF.

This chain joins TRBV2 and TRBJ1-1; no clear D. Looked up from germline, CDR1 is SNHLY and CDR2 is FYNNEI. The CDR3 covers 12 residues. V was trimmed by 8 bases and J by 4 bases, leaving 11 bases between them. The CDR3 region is CASGESPTEAFF. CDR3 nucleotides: TGTGCCAGCGGGGAAAGCCCCACTGAAGCTTTCTTT.

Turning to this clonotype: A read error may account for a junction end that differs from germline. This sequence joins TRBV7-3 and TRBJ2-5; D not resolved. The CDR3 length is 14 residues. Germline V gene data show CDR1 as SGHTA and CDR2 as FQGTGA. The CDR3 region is CATSMGSSQETQYF. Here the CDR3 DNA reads TGTGCCACCAGCATGGGGTCCAGCCAAGAGACCCAGTATTTC. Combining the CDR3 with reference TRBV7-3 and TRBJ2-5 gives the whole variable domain GAGVSQTPSNKVTEKGKYVELRCDPISGHTALYWYRQSLGQGPEFLIYFQGTGAADDSGLPNDRFFAVRPEGSVSTLKIQRTERGDSAVYLCATSMGSSQETQYFGPGTRLLVL.

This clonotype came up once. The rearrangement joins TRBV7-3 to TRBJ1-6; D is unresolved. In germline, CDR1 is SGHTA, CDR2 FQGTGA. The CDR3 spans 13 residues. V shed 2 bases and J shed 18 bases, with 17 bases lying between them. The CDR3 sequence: CASSLARRPDTHF. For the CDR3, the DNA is TGTGCCAGCAGCTTAGCCAGACGTCCCGATACCCACTTT. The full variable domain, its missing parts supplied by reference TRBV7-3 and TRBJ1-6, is GAGVSQTPSNKVTEKGKYVELRCDPISGHTALYWYRQSLGQGPEFLIYFQGTGAADDSGLPNDRFFAVRPEGSVSTLKIQRTERGDSAVYLCASSLARRPDTHFGNGTRLTVT.

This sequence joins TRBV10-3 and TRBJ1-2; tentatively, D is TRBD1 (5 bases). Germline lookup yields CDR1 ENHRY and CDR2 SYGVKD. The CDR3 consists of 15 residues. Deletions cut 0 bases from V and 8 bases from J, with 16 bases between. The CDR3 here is CAISESRGGWGGYTF. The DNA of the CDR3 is TGTGCCATCAGTGAGTCGCGGGGGGGATGGGGAGGCTACACCTTC.

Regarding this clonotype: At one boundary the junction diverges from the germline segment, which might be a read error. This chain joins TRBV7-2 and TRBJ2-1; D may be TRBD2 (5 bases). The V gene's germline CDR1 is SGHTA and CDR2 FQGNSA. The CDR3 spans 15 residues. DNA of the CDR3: TGTGCCAGCAGCTTAGCCGTGGAAGGTTTCGGGGAGCTGTTCTTC. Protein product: CASSLAVEGFGELFF.

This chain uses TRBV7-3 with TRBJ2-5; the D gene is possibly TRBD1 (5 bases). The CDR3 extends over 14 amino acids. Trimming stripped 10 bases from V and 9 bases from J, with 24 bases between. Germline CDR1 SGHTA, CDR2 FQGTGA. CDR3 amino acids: CATRRGASQVAQYF. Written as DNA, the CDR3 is TGTGCCACCAGAAGGGGCGCCAGCCAAGTGGCCCAGTACTTC.

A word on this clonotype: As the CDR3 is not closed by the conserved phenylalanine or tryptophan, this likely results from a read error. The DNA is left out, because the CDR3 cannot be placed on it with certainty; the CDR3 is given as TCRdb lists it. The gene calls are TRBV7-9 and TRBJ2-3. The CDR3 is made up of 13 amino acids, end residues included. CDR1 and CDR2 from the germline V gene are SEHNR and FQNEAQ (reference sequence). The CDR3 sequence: CASGDGAADTFYL.

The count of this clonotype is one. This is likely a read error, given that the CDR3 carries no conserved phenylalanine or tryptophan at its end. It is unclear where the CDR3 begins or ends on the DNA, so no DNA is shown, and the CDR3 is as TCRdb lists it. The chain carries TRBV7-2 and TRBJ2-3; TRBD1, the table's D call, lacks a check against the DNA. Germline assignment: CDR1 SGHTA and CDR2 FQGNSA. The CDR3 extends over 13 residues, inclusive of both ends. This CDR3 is CASSNGQGAQQTQ.

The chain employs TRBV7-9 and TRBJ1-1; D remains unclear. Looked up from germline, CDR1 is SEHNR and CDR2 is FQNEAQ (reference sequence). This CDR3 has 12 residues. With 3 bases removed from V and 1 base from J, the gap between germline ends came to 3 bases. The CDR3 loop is CASSLSNTEAFF. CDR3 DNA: TGTGCCAGCAGCTTGTCGAACACTGAAGCTTTCTTT.

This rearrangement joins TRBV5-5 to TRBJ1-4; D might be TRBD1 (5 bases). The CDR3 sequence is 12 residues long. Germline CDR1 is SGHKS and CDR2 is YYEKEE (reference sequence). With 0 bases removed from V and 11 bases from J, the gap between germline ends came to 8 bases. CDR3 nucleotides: TGTGCCAGCAGCTTGGACGGGGGTAAACTGTTTTTT. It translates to CASSLDGGKLFF.

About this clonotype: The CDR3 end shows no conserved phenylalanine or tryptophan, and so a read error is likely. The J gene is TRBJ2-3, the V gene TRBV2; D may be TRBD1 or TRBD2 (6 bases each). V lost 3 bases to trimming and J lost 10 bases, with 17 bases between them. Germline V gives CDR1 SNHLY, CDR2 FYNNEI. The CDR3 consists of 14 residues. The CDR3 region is CASSDGGTDTPQYV. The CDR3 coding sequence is TGTGCCAGCAGTGACGGGGGCACAGATACTCCGCAGTATGTT.

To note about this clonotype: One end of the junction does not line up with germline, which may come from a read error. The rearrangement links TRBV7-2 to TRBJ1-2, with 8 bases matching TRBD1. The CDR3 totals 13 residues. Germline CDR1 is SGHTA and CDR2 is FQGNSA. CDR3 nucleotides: TGCGCCAGCAGCCAAGTACAGGGGGGCGGCGAAGCTTTC. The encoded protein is CASSQVQGGGEAF.